This T cell receptor beta chain is drawn from a study of beta chain features in type 1 diabetes. Study-wide background: The study examined 107,917,701 sorted cells across all samples. Overall study results and limits: More deletions and fewer insertions at VDJ junctions were found in patients with type 1 diabetes. Whether HLA type influences TCRB rearrangement remained unresolved here.

Expressed TCRB transcripts got sequenced, as all isolated RNA was reverse transcribed. Data came from immunoSEQ multiplex PCR; TCRdb stores just in-frame clones and leaves some out. Found here are approximately 150,000 clones, approximately 9.8% of them singletons; the top ten hold 0.55% to 0.75%. As for this clone: The antigen remains undetermined.

Sort purity for all populations was recorded as exceeding 98%. Trimming left V 6 bases short and J 3 bases short, with 11 bases between. CDR1 and CDR2 (germline): ENHRY, SYGVKD. The CDR3 covers 13 residues. V gene TRBV10-3 combines with J gene TRBJ1-1; D is possibly TRBD1 (5 bases). The sequence was collected from a woman aged 40 to 50 in good health. Sample: central memory CD4+ T cells from blood. CDR3 residues: CAISKGPDTEAFF. As DNA, the CDR3 is TGTGCCATCAGCAAGGGGCCGGACACTGAAGCTTTCTTT.